This TCR beta chain was retrieved from a study of post-analysis software for immune sequencing data. Study outcomes and limitations: Strong co-clustering by F measure was seen for same-batch samples.

This clonotype came up a few times. The antigen remains unidentified. TCR beta cDNA libraries had unique molecular identifiers. Input populations of 1 to 10 million T cells gave rise to hundreds of thousands of cDNA molecules. TCRdb independently ran MiXCR on the PCR reads; one entry per CDR3 protein. The repertoire includes some 160,000 distinct CDR3 sequences, 35% to 40% of them detected once, and about 26% sits in the top ten. This TCR came from a girl between 10 and 17 years old with multiple sclerosis. This specimen was blood, taken after autologous hematopoietic stem cell transplantation.

The CDR3: CASSGTGTGRTDTQYF. CDR3 nucleotide sequence: TGCGCCAGCAGCGGAACCGGGACAGGGAGGACAGATACGCAGTATTTT. The J gene is TRBJ2-3, the V gene TRBV5-1, with 9 positions matching TRBD1. Germline-derived CDR1 and CDR2 are SGHRS and YFSETQ. The CDR3 is 16 residues long. The V segment lost 4 bases and the J segment 3 bases; nucleotides outside the gene matches: 9.